The clone carrying this TCR beta chain showed up just once. The antigen remains unidentified. Assay: immunoSEQ multiplex PCR; the TCRdb copy retains only in-frame clones and omits some. The table has more than 300,000 clones, more than 70% seen once. From germline, CDR1 is SGHRS and CDR2 YFSETQ. V shed 7 bases, J shed 5 bases, and the junction held 9 bases outside the gene matches. The CDR3 consists of 13 residues. The data were taken from a study of Ad26.COV2.S vaccination and SARS-CoV-2 variants. The wider study: Recipients of Ad26.COV2.S got it intramuscularly, once or twice 56 days apart.

Treatment described: 15 to 20 received Ad26.COV2.S at low or high dose, single or two shots; 5 received placebo; per-sample allocation not given. Samples analyzed were those drawn on day 63 after the first vaccine or placebo injection. Regarding the study as a whole: Spike-specific TCR breadth was greater after Ad26.COV2.S than placebo.

The receptor was isolated from a person between 18 and 59 years old who received the Ad26.COV2.S COVID-19 vaccine or a placebo. The genes are TRBV5-1 and TRBJ2-7; 7 positions match TRBD1. Material: peripheral blood, obtained in a trial of Ad26.COV2.S vaccine versus placebo. The CDR3 sequence: CASAPGQNHEQYF. The CDR3 nucleotides read TGCGCCAGCGCACCGGGACAGAACCACGAGCAGTACTTC.